This T cell receptor (beta chain) derives from a study of regulatory T cells in long-lasting Graves disease. Study results and caveats: Shared public clonotypes totalled 2,741 in persistent patients, compared with around 880 in new patients.

This CDR3 contains 13 residues. With 7 bases removed from V and 6 bases from J, the gap between germline ends came to 12 bases. Building the TCR beta libraries relied on iRepertoire HTBI primers, and CDR3 regions underwent Arm-PCR. TCRdb ran MiXCR on the multiplex PCR reads and lists one entry per CDR3 protein. Of 250,000 or so distinct CDR3 sequences detected, 18% appear once; the ten largest clones hold less than 15%. This clonotype was seen at least ten times. Its antigen remains unknown. The time point was: newly diagnosed GD, antithyroid drugs for less than 3 months. Extracted PBMC RNA gave rise to the TCR library. These records were also assigned to another study, of T cells in Graves' hyperthyroidism and ophthalmopathy. That work adds: Most clonotypes expanded in the thyroid (above 0.001) were also present in blood. Stable hyperthyroidism was separated from ophthalmopathy by a model based on 13 V-J features.

Material: peripheral blood mononuclear cells (PBMCs), obtained at new diagnosis, from a patient treated with antithyroid drugs. The TCR was taken from a young woman with Graves disease. The chain uses TRBV12-3 or TRBV12-4 and TRBJ2-2, with a weak D call TRBD1 (5 bases). CDR3 sequence reads: CASTLSGSGELFF. DNA of the CDR3: TGTGCCAGCACCCTTTCAGGGTCCGGGGAGCTGTTTTTT.